The 7 T cell receptor beta chains below all came from one sample that was sequenced in a study of blood T cell repertoires in COVID-19. Here immunoSEQ multiplex PCR was the method, and the copy in TCRdb shows in-frame clones only, minus some. The table has roughly 300,000 clones, around 89% seen once. The specimen sequenced was peripheral blood. The receptors come from a young man who had recovered from COVID-19.

The J gene is TRBJ2-1, the V gene TRBV24-1; 10 bases agree with TRBD1. V lost 3 bases to trimming and J lost 11 bases; unmatched junction nucleotides: 6. Germline assignment: CDR1 KGHDR and CDR2 SFDVKD. The CDR3 contains 14 residues. CDR3 amino acids: CATSDGTGDRKQFF. The CDR3 bases are TGTGCCACCAGTGATGGGACAGGGGATAGGAAGCAGTTCTTC.

The chain is built from TRBV14 and TRBJ1-4, with 7 bases fitting TRBD1. CDR1 is SGHDN and CDR2 is FVKESK in the germline V gene. Trimming removed 4 bases from V and 3 bases from J; junction bases left unmatched: 5. This CDR3 spans 15 amino acids. DNA of the CDR3: TGTGCCAGCAGCCCACCGGGACAGCCTAATGAAAAACTGTTTTTT. It translates to CASSPPGQPNEKLFF.

The chain carries TRBV7-3 and TRBJ2-1; 8 bases map to TRBD2. The length of the CDR3 is 16 residues. Germline loops: CDR1 SGHTA, CDR2 FQGTGA. The trim removed 5 bases at V and 8 bases at J, leaving 14 bases unmatched. The CDR3 protein is CASSPRLAGGRDEQFF. CDR3 nucleotides: TGTGCCAGCAGCCCCCGTCTAGCGGGTGGTCGGGATGAGCAGTTCTTC. The full variable domain, with the rest looked up from reference TRBV7-3 and TRBJ2-1, is GAGVSQTPSNKVTEKGKYVELRCDPISGHTALYWYRQSLGQGPEFLIYFQGTGAADDSGLPNDRFFAVRPEGSVSTLKIQRTERGDSAVYLCASSPRLAGGRDEQFFGPGTRLTVL.

J is TRBJ1-2 and V is TRBV12-3 or TRBV12-4; D remains unclear. V gave up 3 bases and J gave up 7 bases, with 12 bases separating them. The CDR3 has 13 residues. The CDR3 here is CASSFAGLGGYTF. CDR3 bases: TGTGCCAGCAGTTTTGCGGGTCTTGGTGGCTACACCTTC.

This clone occurred a few times. The chain employs TRBV20-1 and TRBJ2-7; TRBD2 matches 8 bases. The CDR3 totals 13 residues. CDR1 DFQATT and CDR2 SNEGSKA come from the germline V gene (reference sequence). The V segment lost 6 bases and the J segment 4 bases; nucleotides outside the gene matches: 8. CDR3 sequence: CSASSGDRYEQYF. The CDR3 nucleotides are TGCAGTGCCAGTAGCGGGGACCGTTACGAGCAGTACTTC.

The rearrangement uses TRBV27 and TRBJ1-3; D unclear. V lost 2 bases to trimming and J lost 2 bases, with 4 bases between them. Germline CDR1 reads MNHEY; CDR2 reads SMNVEV (reference sequence). The CDR3 runs to 13 residues. The CDR3 spells CASSLGAGNTIYF. The CDR3 bases are TGTGCCAGCAGTTTAGGAGCTGGAAACACCATATATTTT.

This clone was counted a single time. The rearrangement links TRBV15 to TRBJ2-1; 8 nucleotides match TRBD1. Germline CDR1 is LNHNV and CDR2 is YYDKDF (reference sequence). The CDR3 is 14 amino acids. J gave up 8 bases and V 1 base, and 4 bases lay outside the gene matches. CDR3 sequence: CATSRVAGGHEQFF. The CDR3 DNA sequence: TGTGCCACCAGCAGAGTGGCAGGGGGCCATGAGCAGTTCTTC.